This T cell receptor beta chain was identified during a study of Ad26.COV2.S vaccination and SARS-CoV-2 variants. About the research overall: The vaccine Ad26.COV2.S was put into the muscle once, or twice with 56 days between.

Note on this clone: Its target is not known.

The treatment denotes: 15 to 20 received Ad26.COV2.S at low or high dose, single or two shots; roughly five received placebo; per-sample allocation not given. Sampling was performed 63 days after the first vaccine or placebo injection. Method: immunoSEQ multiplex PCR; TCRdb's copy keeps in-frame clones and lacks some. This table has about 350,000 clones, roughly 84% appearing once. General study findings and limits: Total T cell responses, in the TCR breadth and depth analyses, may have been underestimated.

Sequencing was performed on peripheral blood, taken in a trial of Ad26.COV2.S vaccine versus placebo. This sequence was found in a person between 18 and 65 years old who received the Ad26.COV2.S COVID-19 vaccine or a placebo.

CDR3 DNA: TGCGCCAGCAGCTTGGCAGTTGGAATTCTAGCAGATACGCAGTATTTT. Translating it yields CASSLAVGILADTQYF. The rearrangement uses TRBV5-1 and TRBJ2-3; no firm D call. The V end was cut by 0 bases, the J end by 4 bases, with 15 bases between. The germline gives CDR1 SGHRS, CDR2 YFSETQ. The CDR3 is made up of 16 amino acids.